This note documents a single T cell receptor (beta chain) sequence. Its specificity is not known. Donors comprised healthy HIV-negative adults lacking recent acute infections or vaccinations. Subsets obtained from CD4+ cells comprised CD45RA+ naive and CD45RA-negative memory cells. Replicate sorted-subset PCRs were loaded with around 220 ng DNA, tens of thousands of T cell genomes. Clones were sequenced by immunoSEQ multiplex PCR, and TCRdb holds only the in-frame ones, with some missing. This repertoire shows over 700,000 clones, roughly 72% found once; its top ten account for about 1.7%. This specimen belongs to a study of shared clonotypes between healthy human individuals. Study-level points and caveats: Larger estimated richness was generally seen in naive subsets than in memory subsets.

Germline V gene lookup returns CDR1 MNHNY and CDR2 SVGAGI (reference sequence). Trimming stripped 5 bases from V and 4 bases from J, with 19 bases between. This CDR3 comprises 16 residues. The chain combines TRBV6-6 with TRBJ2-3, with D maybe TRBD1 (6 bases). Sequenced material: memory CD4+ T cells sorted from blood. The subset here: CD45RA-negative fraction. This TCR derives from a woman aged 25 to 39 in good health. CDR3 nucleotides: TGTGCCAGCAGTAGACCTAAACAGGGTTGGTCAGATACGCAGTATTTT. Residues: CASSRPKQGWSDTQYF.